The rows below give T cell receptor beta chains drawn from one sample of a study of tumor T cells in aggressive B-cell lymphoma. Libraries were prepared by immunoSEQ multiplex PCR; TCRdb keeps only in-frame clonotypes and omits some of them. Of thousands of clones in the sample, 75% to 90% were seen once. Sequences were obtained from tumor tissue. These receptor sequences come from an adult with diffuse large B cell lymphoma. Both conserved end residues are part of each CDR3. A D gene is named only where the DNA matches it firmly. Expanded clones are given a class, and other clones once, few, many or no size at all.

clone_size d_call j_call v_call cdr3_aa cdr3_nt
- TRBD1 TRBJ1-5 TRBV4-2 CASSQGTGVNQPQHF TGTGCCAGCAGCCAAGGGACAGGGGTTAATCAGCCCCAGCATTTT
- TRBD1 TRBJ2-4 TRBV11-2 CASSPLQGAVAKNIQYF TGTGCCAGCAGCCCGTTACAGGGGGCTGTAGCCAAAAACATTCAGTACTTC
- - TRBJ1-5 TRBV21-1 CASSFGTGGDQPQHF TGTGCCAGCAGCTTTGGGACAGGGGGGGATCAGCCCCAGCATTTT
- - TRBJ1-4 TRBV5-6 CASSGGGAGWEKLFF TGTGCCAGCAGCGGCGGGGGCGCAGGTTGGGAAAAACTGTTTTTT
- - TRBJ1-6 TRBV19 CASSFQGHPYNSPLHF TGTGCCAGTAGTTTCCAAGGACATCCGTATAATTCACCCCTCCACTTT
once - TRBJ1-6 TRBV5-1 CASSLDSGSPLHF TGCGCCAGCAGCTTGGATTCGGGATCACCCCTCCACTTT
- TRBD1 TRBJ1-6 TRBV27 CASRTGTGNSPLHF TGTGCCAGCAGAACAGGGACAGGCAATTCACCCCTCCACTTT
- - TRBJ2-7 TRBV5-4 CASSLDRSTGEQYF TGTGCCAGCAGCTTGGATCGGTCAACGGGTGAGCAGTACTTC
- TRBD2 TRBJ2-1 TRBV18 CASSPGAGDLHNEQFF TGTGCCAGCTCACCGGGAGCGGGAGACCTTCACAATGAGCAGTTCTTC
- - TRBJ2-7 TRBV16 CASSRTTETTGVDEQYF TGTGCCAGCAGCCGAACAACCGAAACTACAGGAGTGGACGAGCAGTACTTC
- - TRBJ1-5 TRBV5-1 CASSLQGSNQPQHF TGCGCCAGCAGCCTACAGGGTAGCAATCAGCCCCAGCATTTT
once - TRBJ2-1 TRBV7-9 CASSLVVHHEQFF TGTGCCAGCAGCTTAGTAGTTCACCATGAGCAGTTCTTC
- - TRBJ2-1 TRBV5-4 CASSQNRDVTNEQFF TGTGCCAGCAGCCAAAACAGGGACGTTACCAATGAGCAGTTCTTC
few - TRBJ1-1 TRBV19 CASSIMEIPNTEAFF TGTGCCAGTAGTATAATGGAGATCCCTAACACTGAAGCTTTCTTT
few TRBD1 TRBJ2-5 TRBV28 CASSFGQGALQTQYF TGTGCCAGCAGTTTTGGACAGGGGGCGTTGCAGACCCAGTACTTC
- - TRBJ1-1 TRBV27 CASSLYPGLTEAFF TGTGCCAGCAGTTTATATCCAGGGTTGACTGAAGCTTTCTTT
once TRBD2 TRBJ2-3 TRBV9 CASSPTSGSGDTQYF TGTGCCAGCAGCCCCACTAGCGGGAGCGGAGATACGCAGTATTTT
- TRBD1 TRBJ2-2 TRBV28 CASRLRIWDRASGGELFF TGTGCCAGCAGATTAAGGATTTGGGACAGGGCTTCTGGCGGGGAGCTGTTTTTT
- - TRBJ1-6 TRBV4-3 CASSQDGNSPLHF TGCGCCAGCAGCCAAGACGGTAATTCACCCCTCCACTTT
- - TRBJ2-7 TRBV19 CASRPQGLDYEQYF TGTGCCAGTAGGCCCCAGGGTCTTGACTACGAGCAGTACTTC
- - TRBJ1-2 TRBV28 CASSFQADLYGYTF TGTGCCAGCAGTTTTCAGGCAGACCTCTATGGCTACACCTTC
- - TRBJ1-6 TRBV27 CASSLGGSNSPLHF TGTGCCAGCAGTTTAGGAGGGTCCAATTCACCCCTCCACTTT
few TRBD2 TRBJ2-3 TRBV6-1 CASSEVRGGTDTQYF TGTGCCAGCAGTGAAGTACGGGGGGGCACAGATACGCAGTATTTT
- TRBD1 TRBJ2-4 TRBV6-1 CASSEDRRLRDREKNIQYF TGTGCCAGCAGTGAAGATCGACGACTCCGGGACAGGGAGAAAAACATTCAGTACTTC
- - TRBJ1-5 TRBV9 CASSEDSSNQPQHF TGTGCCAGCAGCGAGGACAGTAGCAATCAGCCCCAGCATTTT
once - TRBJ2-1 TRBV4-1 CASSQLALGLAGTVDEQFF TGCGCCAGCAGCCAATTGGCTTTAGGGCTAGCAGGAACAGTCGATGAGCAGTTCTTC
- - TRBJ2-5 TRBV6-6 CASSYPPRAQETQYF TGTGCCAGCAGTTACCCTCCGAGGGCACAAGAGACCCAGTACTTC
- - TRBJ1-2 TRBV27 CASSSGLGYTF TGTGCCAGCAGCTCAGGGTTGGGCTACACCTTC
- TRBD2 TRBJ2-7 TRBV9 CASSGGLAGVDEQYF TGTGCCAGCAGCGGGGGACTAGCGGGAGTCGACGAGCAGTACTTC
once TRBD1 TRBJ2-3 TRBV29-1 CSVATGRTDTQYF TGCAGCGTTGCGACAGGGCGCACAGATACGCAGTATTTT
- TRBD1 TRBJ1-2 TRBV27 CASSHRGQDYTF TGTGCCAGCAGTCACAGGGGGCAAGACTACACCTTC
- - TRBJ1-1 TRBV5-1 CASRLAGTEAFF TGCGCCAGCAGGCTGGCAGGAACTGAAGCTTTCTTT
- - TRBJ1-2 TRBV7-9 CASSFGGEGYTF TGTGCCAGCAGCTTCGGGGGAGAGGGCTACACCTTC
- - TRBJ2-3 TRBV4-3 CASSQTHGAASTDTQYF TGCGCCAGCAGCCAAACCCATGGGGCGGCTAGCACAGATACGCAGTATTTT
- - TRBJ1-1 TRBV9 CASSVVGGRNTEAFF TGTGCCAGCAGCGTAGTAGGGGGACGGAACACTGAAGCTTTCTTT
- - TRBJ2-7 TRBV9 CASSPTGASYEQYF TGTGCCAGCAGCCCTACAGGAGCCTCCTACGAGCAGTACTTC
- - TRBJ1-1 TRBV9 CASSDWGGMNTEAFF TGTGCCAGCAGCGACTGGGGCGGCATGAACACTGAAGCTTTCTTT
- TRBD1 TRBJ1-1 TRBV19 CASTHVRGMNTEAFF TGTGCCAGTACCCACGTCAGGGGGATGAACACTGAAGCTTTCTTT
- - TRBJ1-5 TRBV4-1 CASSHRDSREFGNQPQHF TGCGCCAGCAGCCACCGCGACTCCAGGGAATTCGGCAATCAGCCCCAGCATTTT
- - TRBJ2-1 TRBV7-9 CASSSGPGDEQFF TGTGCCAGCAGCAGTGGGCCGGGGGATGAGCAGTTCTTC
- TRBD2 TRBJ2-1 TRBV4-3 CASSQTGTSGGTEQFF TGCGCCAGCAGCCAAACCGGGACTAGCGGGGGCACCGAACAGTTCTTC
- - TRBJ2-7 TRBV9 CASSVGFLAETYEQYF TGTGCCAGCAGCGTAGGTTTCTTAGCGGAGACCTACGAGCAGTACTTC
- - TRBJ2-1 TRBV29-1 CSVLANEQFF TGCAGCGTTCTAGCTAATGAGCAGTTCTTC
- - TRBJ1-5 TRBV7-9 CASSSGGSNQPQHF TGTGCCAGCAGCTCTGGGGGCAGCAATCAGCCCCAGCATTTT
- - TRBJ2-7 TRBV7-2 CASSLAGGAYEQYF TGTGCCAGCAGCTTAGCGGGGGGAGCCTACGAGCAGTACTTC